The 21 T cell receptor beta chains below were found in one sample sequenced in a study of blood T cell repertoires in COVID-19. Profiling relied on immunoSEQ multiplex PCR, and the TCRdb table lists in-frame clones only, not all of them. The data show 200,000 to 250,000 clones, roughly 90% seen once. Sequencing was performed on peripheral blood. All receptors come from a man between 60 and 75 years old with COVID-19, enrolled during active disease.

The V and J genes are TRBV10-1 and TRBJ2-1; tentative D call: TRBD2 (6 bases). Germline loops: CDR1 WNHNN, CDR2 SYGVQD (reference sequence). Trimming stripped 4 bases from V and 3 bases from J, with 13 bases between. This CDR3 is built from 15 residues. DNA of the CDR3: TGCGCCAGCAGTGGATCTGACGGGAGCTACAATGAGCAGTTCTTC. Translation gives CASSGSDGSYNEQFF.

The rearrangement links TRBV6-6 to TRBJ2-7; TRBD1 aligns across 9 bases. V was clipped by 5 bases and J by 0 bases; unmatched bases: 5. The CDR3 sequence is 15 residues long. The V gene's germline CDR1 is MNHNY and CDR2 SVGAGI (reference sequence). CDR3 DNA sequence: TGTGCCAGCAGTCTGGGACAGGGTAGCTCCTACGAGCAGTACTTC. The encoded protein is CASSLGQGSSYEQYF.

This clone was recorded only once. The J gene is TRBJ2-7, the V gene TRBV19, with a possible D match to TRBD2 (6 bases). The CDR3 loop spans 16 amino acids. Germline V gene sequence: CDR1 LNHDA, CDR2 SQIVND (reference sequence). V dropped 6 bases and J dropped 5 bases, with 23 bases sitting between them. The CDR3: CASSGGRPPSGDEQYF. The DNA for the CDR3 is TGTGCCAGTAGCGGGGGACGTCCACCGTCGGGCGACGAGCAGTACTTC.

This clone was recorded once. A much larger clone differs from this one at a single base, so this may be a read error. The rearrangement joins TRBV7-8 to TRBJ1-5, with 9 bases fitting TRBD1. Per the germline V gene, CDR1 is SGHVS and CDR2 is FQNEAQ. The CDR3 has 15 amino acids. Losses at the gene ends were 1 base for V and 2 bases for J; bases not matched to a gene: 0. The CDR3 DNA reads TGTGCCAGCAGCTTAGGGACAGGGGGCAATCAGCCCCAGCATTTT. Its translation is CASSLGTGGNQPQHF.

The chain links TRBV9 to TRBJ2-7; 7 bases fit TRBD1. V was pared by 4 bases and J by 4 bases, with 11 bases of the junction left unmatched. The germline V gene has CDR1 SGDLS and CDR2 YYNGEE. The CDR3 is 15 residues long. The CDR3 here is CASSPQNRGVYEQYF. The CDR3 nucleotides read TGTGCCAGCAGCCCCCAGAACAGGGGAGTGTACGAGCAGTACTTC.

J is TRBJ1-2 and V is TRBV29-1; TRBD1 is a possible D gene (5 bases). Trimming shortened V by 2 bases and J by 8 bases, and 12 bases separated the two germline ends. The CDR3 length is 12 residues. From germline, CDR1 is SQVTM and CDR2 ANQGSEA. The chain's CDR3 is CSVESTGVGYTF. The CDR3 nucleotides read TGCAGCGTTGAATCGACGGGGGTCGGCTACACCTTC.

The count of this clone is one. The rearrangement uses TRBV4-3 and TRBJ2-2; 9 bases agree with TRBD2. V was pared by 3 bases and J by 7 bases, with 9 bases of the junction left unmatched. From germline, CDR1 is LGHNA and CDR2 YSLEER. This CDR3 is 16 amino acids long. The DNA of the CDR3 is TGCGCCAGCAGCCAGTCCGGGACTAGCCTCGGCGGGGAGCTGTTTTTT. It is translated as CASSQSGTSLGGELFF.

The chain has TRBV6-5 and TRBJ1-2; 8 nucleotides match TRBD1. Trimming cost V 4 bases and J 3 bases; bases outside gene matches: 10. Per the germline V gene, CDR1 is MNHEY and CDR2 is SVGAGI. The CDR3 runs 16 residues. CDR3 residues: CASSSNRQGIYYGYTF. DNA of the CDR3: TGTGCCAGCAGTTCGAATCGACAGGGGATCTACTATGGCTACACCTTC.

This chain connects TRBV3-1 (or the pseudogene TRBV3-2) to TRBJ1-3; D is ambiguous. Germline loops: CDR1 LGHDT, CDR2 YNNKEL (reference sequence). Trimming left V 4 bases short and J 2 bases short, with 12 bases between. The CDR3 consists of 15 residues. The CDR3 loop reads CASSRLGGTGNTIYF. As DNA, the CDR3 is TGTGCCAGCAGCCGGCTTGGAGGGACTGGAAACACCATATATTTT.

This chain links TRBV7-9 with TRBJ1-1; 7 bases align to TRBD1. V shed 5 bases, J shed 9 bases, and the junction held 6 bases outside the gene matches. There are 12 residues in the CDR3. Germline-derived CDR1 and CDR2 are SEHNR and FQNEAQ (reference sequence). The CDR3 region has the DNA TGTGCCAGCAGCCTCGACAGGGTGCAAGCTTTCTTT. This sequence encodes CASSLDRVQAFF.

The rearrangement joins TRBV21-1 to TRBJ2-3; the D call in the table, TRBD2, was not verified against the DNA. TRBV21-1 is noted as a pseudogene. CDR3 length equals 12 residues. As DNA, the CDR3 is TGCCCGAGGGCTAGCGGCACAGATACGCAGTATTTT. It encodes CPRASGTDTQYF.

V gene TRBV10-3 combines with J gene TRBJ2-3, with 10 bases that match TRBD1. J was trimmed by 1 base and V by 11 bases; bases with no gene match: 6. Germline-derived CDR1 and CDR2 are ENHRY and SYGVKD. This CDR3 is built from 14 residues. The CDR3 DNA reads TGTGCCTTACGACAGGGGGCAGGCACAGATACGCAGTATTTT. Its protein is CALRQGAGTDTQYF.

This chain uses TRBV10-3 with TRBJ2-5; the match to TRBD1 covers 7 bases. Germline CDR1 reads ENHRY; CDR2 reads SYGVKD. The CDR3 runs 13 residues. Losses at the gene ends were 9 bases for V and 3 bases for J; bases not matched to a gene: 7. The CDR3 region is CAISRTGEETQYF. In DNA, the CDR3 is TGTGCCATTTCCCGGACAGGTGAAGAGACCCAGTACTTC.

The rearrangement links TRBV11-2 to TRBJ1-1; a possible D gene is TRBD1 (6 bases). Trimming pared 5 bases from V and 1 base from J, leaving 14 bases between. The CDR3 runs 15 residues. Germline V lookup: CDR1 SGHAT, CDR2 FQNNGV. CDR3 coding DNA: TGTGCCAGCAGCACTAGGGGGGGGTGGAACACTGAAGCTTTCTTT. This translates into CASSTRGGWNTEAFF.

The CDR3 loop is CASSLGGQSNYGYTF. The CDR3 DNA sequence: TGCGCCAGCAGCTTGGGGGGACAGTCTAACTATGGCTACACCTTC. The V gene is TRBV5-1, the J gene TRBJ1-2; 7 bases align to TRBD1. Trimming cost V 0 bases and J 0 bases; bases outside gene matches: 2. Looked up from germline, CDR1 is SGHRS and CDR2 is YFSETQ. This CDR3 is built from 15 residues.

This clone has more than one count but fewer than ten. The chain joins TRBV6-5 to TRBJ1-1, with 8 bases aligning to TRBD1. CDR3 length: 14 residues. The germline V gene has CDR1 MNHEY and CDR2 SVGAGI. J was trimmed by 1 base and V by 4 bases; bases with no gene match: 2. The CDR3 region is CASSSGQGNTEAFF. As DNA, the CDR3 is TGTGCCAGCAGTTCAGGACAGGGGAACACTGAAGCTTTCTTT.

J is TRBJ2-1 and V is TRBV7-3; D gene uncertain. The CDR3 covers 14 residues. CDR1 and CDR2 (germline): SGHTA, FQGTGA. V was shortened by 6 bases and J by 0 bases, with 9 bases between the two germline ends. In DNA, the CDR3 is TGTGCCAGCAGTCGCATTAGCTCCTACAATGAGCAGTTCTTC. Residues: CASSRISSYNEQFF.

A few counts support this clone. V gene TRBV5-1 combines with J gene TRBJ2-1, with D maybe TRBD2 (6 bases). Trimming cost V 0 bases and J 1 base, with 11 bases left between them. The CDR3 contains 16 residues. In germline, CDR1 is SGHRS, CDR2 YFSETQ. The CDR3 region is CASSLEPGVSYNEQFF. Written as DNA, the CDR3 is TGCGCCAGCAGCTTGGAACCGGGAGTGTCCTACAATGAGCAGTTCTTC.

The chain recombines TRBV19 with TRBJ2-7; 8 bases match TRBD2. CDR1 and CDR2 (germline): LNHDA, SQIVND (reference sequence). The CDR3 contains 13 residues. The V and J ends lost 5 bases and 5 bases, in that order; junction bases with no gene match: 5. This CDR3 is CASSAAGANEQYF. CDR3 sequence (DNA): TGTGCCAGTAGTGCAGCGGGAGCAAACGAGCAGTACTTC.

As DNA, the CDR3 is TGTGCCAGCAGCTTAAGGGACGGCGGGACTAGCGGGTCCTCCTACGAGCAGTACTTC. Translating it yields CASSLRDGGTSGSSYEQYF. The chain joins TRBV7-2 to TRBJ2-7; TRBD2 agrees at 12 bases. Per germline, CDR1 SGHTA and CDR2 FQGNSA. The CDR3 consists of 19 residues. V gave up 2 bases and J gave up 0 bases; unmatched junction bases: 11. Supplemented by reference TRBV7-2 and TRBJ2-7, the full variable domain reads GAGVSQSPSNKVTEKGKDVELRCDPISGHTALYWYRQSLGQGLEFLIYFQGNSAPDKSGLPSDRFSAERTGGSVSTLTIQRTQQEDSAVYLCASSLRDGGTSGSSYEQYFGPGTRLTVT.

The chain recombines TRBV4-1 with TRBJ2-7; possibly TRBD2 for D (5 bases). The V gene lost 1 base and the J gene lost 4 bases, with 20 bases spanning the gap. CDR1 is MGHRA, CDR2 YSYEKL, per germline. The CDR3 is 17 amino acids. In DNA form, the CDR3 reads TGCGCCAGCAGCCAAGCGCATGATATGAGGGCGAGGTACGAGCAGTACTTC. It specifies CASSQAHDMRARYEQYF.